The clone carrying this T cell receptor (beta chain) has at least ten counts. The antigen is unknown. This record belongs to a study of blood T cells in healthy people across ages. Germline loops: CDR1 MDHEN, CDR2 SYDVKM. This CDR3 has 12 residues. General study results and limits: With age, beta diversity per million T cells declined roughly linearly, significantly by approximately 40. A strong correlation between TCR beta diversity and naive T cell percentage was seen.

For the second PCR, which ran for 7 to 11 cycles, a sample-barcoded 5' primer and a J-beta primer mix were used. Tags on each cDNA molecule came from a template-switch adaptor with 12 random nucleotides. TCRdb reprocessed the 5' RACE reads via MiXCR and lists one record per CDR3 protein. The profile covers over 550,000 distinct CDR3 sequences, with under 30% appearing a single time and approximately 15% taken by the ten largest. This TCR derives from a woman aged 80 or older in good health. V is TRBV28 and J is TRBJ2-4; D is undetermined. With the DNA end fitting TRBJ2-7 better, the J assignment may be wrong. Sequenced input: blood. This chain's CDR3 is CASTGVMGEQYF. The CDR3 nucleotides are TGTGCCAGCACTGGGGTTATGGGCGAGCAGTACTTC.